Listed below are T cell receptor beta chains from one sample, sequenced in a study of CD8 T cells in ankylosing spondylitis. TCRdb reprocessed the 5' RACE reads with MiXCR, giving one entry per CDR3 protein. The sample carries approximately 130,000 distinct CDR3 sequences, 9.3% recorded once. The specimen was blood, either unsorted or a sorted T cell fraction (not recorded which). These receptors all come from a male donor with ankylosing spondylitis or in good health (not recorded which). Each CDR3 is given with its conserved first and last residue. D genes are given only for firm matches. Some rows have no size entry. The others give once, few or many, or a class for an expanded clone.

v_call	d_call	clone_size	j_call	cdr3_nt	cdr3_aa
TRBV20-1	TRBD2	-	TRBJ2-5	TGCTGTGCCAATGTCCGGACTAGCGGGAGAATACGGGAGACCCAGTACTTC	CCANVRTSGRIRETQYF
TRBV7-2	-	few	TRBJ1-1	TGTGCCAGCAGCCCAGGGAGAACTTATACTGAAGCTTTCTTT	CASSPGRTYTEAFF
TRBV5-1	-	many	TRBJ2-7	TGCGCCAGCAGCTTGGATTCCCTTTCGGTGTGGTACTTC	CASSLDSLSVWYF
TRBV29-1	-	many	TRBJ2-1	TGCAGCGTTGAGGGGCTAGCGAATGAGCAGTTCTTC	CSVEGLANEQFF
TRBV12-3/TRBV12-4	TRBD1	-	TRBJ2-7	TGTGCCAGCAGTGAGTCGGACAGGGGCTACGAGCAGTACTTC	CASSESDRGYEQYF
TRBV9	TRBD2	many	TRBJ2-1	TGTGCCAGCAGCGGCCAGACTAGCCTTAGGGCCTACAATGAGCAGTTCTTC	CASSGQTSLRAYNEQFF
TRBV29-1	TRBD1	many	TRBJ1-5	TGCAGCGTTGGACAGGGGGTCAATCAGCCCCAGCATTTT	CSVGQGVNQPQHF
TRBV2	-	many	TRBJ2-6	TGTGCCAGCAGCGATAGTTACTCTGGGGCCAACGTCCTGACTTTC	CASSDSYSGANVLTF
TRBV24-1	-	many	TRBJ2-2	TGTGCCACCAGTGATTCTTGGGACGGGAACACCGGGGAGCTGTTTTTT	CATSDSWDGNTGELFF
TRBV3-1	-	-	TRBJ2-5	TGTGCCAGCAGCCCTTTTTCCAGGCAAGAGACCCAGTACTTC	CASSPFSRQETQYF
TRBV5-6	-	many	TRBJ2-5	TGTGCCAGCAGCTTGGGTATCGGGGGCGTCGTTGGACAAGAGACCCAGTACTTC	CASSLGIGGVVGQETQYF
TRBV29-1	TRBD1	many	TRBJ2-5	TGCAGCGTTGAATTCCGGGACAGGCAAGAGACCCAGTACTTC	CSVEFRDRQETQYF
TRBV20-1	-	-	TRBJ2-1	TGCAGTGCAATGGGCGGAAGCTCCTACAATGAGCAGTTCTTC	CSAMGGSSYNEQFF
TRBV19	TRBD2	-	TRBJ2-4	TGTGCCAGTAGTACGAGGACTAGCGGGAGGACCCATTTTACCAAAAACATTCAGTACTTC	CASSTRTSGRTHFTKNIQYF
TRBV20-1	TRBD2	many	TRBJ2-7	TGCAGTGCTAGCCCCAGGTCGGGACTAAGACCCTACGAGCAGTACTTC	CSASPRSGLRPYEQYF
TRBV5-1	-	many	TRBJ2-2	TGCGCCAGCAGCTTGGTGCGCGCGAACACCGGGGAGCTGTTTTTT	CASSLVRANTGELFF
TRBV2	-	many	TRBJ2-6	TGTGCCAGCAGGAAACAGGGTCTCGGGGCCAACGTCCTGACTTTC	CASRKQGLGANVLTF
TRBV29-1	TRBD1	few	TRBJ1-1	TGCAGCGTTCGGACAGGGTCGAACACTGAAGCTTTCTTT	CSVRTGSNTEAFF
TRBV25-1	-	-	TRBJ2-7	TGTGCCAGCAGTAGACTCGAGCGGGAGCAGTACTTC	CASSRLEREQYF
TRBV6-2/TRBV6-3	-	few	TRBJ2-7	TGTGCCAGCAGACCGTCGGGACTTAACTACGAGCAGTACTTC	CASRPSGLNYEQYF
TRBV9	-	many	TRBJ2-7	TGTGCCAGCAGCGTAGGTTTGAACAGATTGAACGAGCAGTACTTC	CASSVGLNRLNEQYF